These 3 T cell receptor beta chains originate from one sample sequenced in a study of shared clonotypes between healthy human individuals. Clones were read by immunoSEQ multiplex PCR, and TCRdb kept only the in-frame ones, dropping some. The sample includes around 2,000,000 clones, 85% to 95% seen only once; the top ten take about 0.13%. The specimen was naive CD4+ T cells sorted from blood. Noted subset: CD45RA+ positively selected. The receptor source for this set is a man between 18 and 29 years old in good health.

This chain joins TRBV10-2 and TRBJ2-5, with TRBD2 matching 7 bases. Germline CDR1 and CDR2: WSHSY and SAAADI. V dropped 0 bases and J dropped 5; count of bases not matched to a gene: 9. This CDR3 contains 16 residues. CDR3: CASSESKPSGGETQYF. CDR3 sequence (DNA): TGCGCCAGCAGTGAGTCGAAACCTAGCGGTGGGGAGACCCAGTACTTC.

The chain combines TRBV6-1 with TRBJ1-5; D is uncertain. Germline CDR1 is MNHNS and CDR2 is SASEGT. The CDR3 length is 13 residues. V dropped 1 base and J dropped 9 bases, with 10 bases sitting between them. The CDR3 spells CASSEGQMVPQHF. Written as DNA, the CDR3 is TGTGCCAGCAGTGAAGGGCAGATGGTGCCCCAGCATTTT.

This clone was counted once. The chain combines TRBV7-8 with TRBJ1-5; 12 nucleotides agree with TRBD1. The CDR3 is 15 amino acids. The V segment lost 5 bases and the J segment 7 bases; nucleotides outside the gene matches: 6. Germline CDR1 reads SGHVS; CDR2 reads FQNEAQ. CDR3 amino acids: CASSVGQGANQPQHF. In DNA form, the CDR3 reads TGTGCCAGCAGCGTGGGACAGGGGGCGAACCAGCCCCAGCATTTT.